This T cell receptor beta chain emerged from a study of response to subunit inactivated influenza vaccine. Whole-study findings and limits: That few new T cells are recruited by each seasonal influenza vaccination was the authors' suggestion.

This clonotype appeared a few times. The antigen is unknown. MiXCR, applied by TCRdb to the RT-PCR reads, yields one record per CDR3 protein. The profile shows 600,000 to 850,000 distinct CDR3 sequences, approximately 14% of them singletons. The receptor comes from a man in his fifties who received an inactivated influenza vaccine. This specimen was PBMCs from blood, taken 14 days before vaccination.

CDR3 bases: TGCAGTGCTAGATCAGCGGGAGAAGGGTACGAGCAGTACTTC. Translation gives CSARSAGEGYEQYF. The rearrangement joins TRBV20-1 to TRBJ2-7, with 8 nucleotides matching TRBD2. Germline V gene lookup returns CDR1 DFQATT and CDR2 SNEGSKA (reference sequence). The CDR3 loop spans 14 amino acids. V lost 2 bases, J lost 4 bases, and 7 bases stayed unmatched.